The T cell receptor beta chain described here comes from a study of T cells in Graves' hyperthyroidism and ophthalmopathy. Study-wide results and limits: The blood repertoire included most of the expanded thyroid clonotypes above 0.001.

Patients affected by ophthalmopathy presented a Clinical Activity Score of at least 3, a NOSPECS grade of at least 4, and disease duration below 3 months. Lactation, pregnancy, other autoimmune disease or uncontrolled infection excluded patients. CDR3 length equals 15 residues. The germline V gene encodes CDR1 SGHVS and CDR2 FNYEAQ. V lost 4 bases and J lost 2, with 12 bases in between. Amplification yielded TCR beta CDR3 regions, with RNA transcripts as the source. First-round RT-PCR targeting the TCR CDR3 was performed with the HTBI primer set. MiXCR was run by TCRdb on the multiplex PCR reads, yielding one entry per CDR3 protein. In the table there are approximately 430,000 distinct CDR3 sequences, about 15% of which are singletons. Worth noting for this clonotype: Its antigen is not identified.

This chain joins TRBV7-6 and TRBJ1-5; D may be TRBD1 (6 bases). The sequence was obtained from a man aged 18 to 29 with Graves' ophthalmopathy. Sequencing input: blood. Here the CDR3 reads CASSSQGLGNQPQHF. CDR3 nucleotides: TGTGCCAGCAGCTCGCAGGGGTTGGGCAATCAGCCCCAGCATTTT.